The rows below give T cell receptor beta chains drawn from one sample of a study of T cell responses to AZD1222 COVID-19 vaccine. Profiling relied on immunoSEQ multiplex PCR, and the TCRdb table lists in-frame clones only, not all of them. The data contain 150,000 to 200,000 clones, about 92% of them singletons. Sequencing was performed on peripheral blood, taken 28 days after the second dose of the MenACWY control vaccine. The receptors stem from an adult who received the MenACWY meningococcal vaccine as a control. The CDR3 runs from the conserved cysteine through the conserved F or W. D genes are given only for firm matches.

TRBV30	TRBJ2-3	-	CASGLGTDTQYF	TGTGCCTCGGGACTCGGCACAGATACGCAGTATTTT
TRBV14	TRBJ1-1	-	CASSQERTPNTEAFF	TGTGCCAGCAGCCAAGAGCGAACACCGAACACTGAAGCTTTCTTT
TRBV5-4	TRBJ2-1	TRBD2	CASSPFSGRAYNEQFF	TGTGCCAGCAGCCCATTTAGCGGGAGGGCCTACAATGAGCAGTTCTTC
TRBV5-6	TRBJ2-7	TRBD2	CASSLGGGQYEQYF	TGTGCCAGCAGCTTGGGGGGAGGGCAATACGAGCAGTACTTC
TRBV7-2	TRBJ1-5	-	CASSLTRDQPQHF	TGTGCCAGCAGCTTAACGAGAGATCAGCCCCAGCATTTT
TRBV7-9	TRBJ1-3	-	CASSLLSSGNTIYF	TGTGCCAGCAGTTTACTGAGCTCTGGAAACACCATATATTTT
TRBV5-1	TRBJ2-7	-	CASSLDGRGSYEQYF	TGCGCCAGCAGCTTGGATGGCAGGGGCTCCTACGAGCAGTACTTC
TRBV7-3	TRBJ2-3	TRBD2	CASSLRTSGRVADTQYF	TGTGCCAGCAGCCTCCGGACTAGCGGGAGAGTGGCAGATACGCAGTATTTT
TRBV30	TRBJ1-2	-	CAWSVGARDYGYTF	TGTGCCTGGAGCGTGGGGGCGAGGGACTATGGCTACACCTTC
TRBV10-3	TRBJ2-2	TRBD1	CAIGTGENTGELFF	TGTGCCATCGGGACAGGGGAGAACACCGGGGAGCTGTTTTTT
TRBV6-5	TRBJ2-1	TRBD2	CATQGLPSNEQFF	TGTGCCACCCAGGGACTACCCAGCAATGAGCAGTTCTTC
TRBV7-2	TRBJ2-2	TRBD2	CASSLLAGETGELFF	TGTGCCAGCAGCTTACTAGCGGGAGAAACCGGGGAGCTGTTTTTT
TRBV19	TRBJ1-1	-	CASRIYRGENTEAFF	TGTGCCAGTAGAATATATCGGGGGGAGAACACTGAAGCTTTCTTT
TRBV3-1/TRBV3-2	TRBJ2-3	-	CASSQARVTDTQYF	TGTGCCAGCAGCCAAGCTCGAGTCACAGATACGCAGTATTTT
TRBV9	TRBJ2-1	TRBD2	CASSVGSGAYNEQFF	TGTGCCAGCAGCGTAGGAAGCGGGGCCTACAATGAGCAGTTCTTC
TRBV28	TRBJ2-2	TRBD1	CASSLFTGGGTGELFF	TGTGCCAGCAGTTTATTTACAGGGGGCGGAACCGGGGAGCTGTTTTTT